This passage covers 24 T cell receptor beta chains from one sample sequenced in a study of molecular identifiers for immune sequencing clone quantification. Each CDR3 protein gets one entry after TCRdb re-called the PCR reads with MiXCR. Of hundreds of thousands of distinct CDR3 sequences listed, 25% were seen once; the top ten hold about 0.81%. Material: naive CD8+ T cells from blood, with Jurkat cell RNA spiked in. Subset defined: FACS-sorted CD8+CD4-CCR7+CD45RA+ naive T cells. The receptors shown here come from a human donor in good health. Some libraries in this study had Jurkat cell RNA spiked in.

As to this clonotype: A clone one base away is much larger, so this may be a read error. This rearrangement joins TRBV20-1 to TRBJ1-1; maybe TRBD1 (5 bases). In germline, CDR1 is DFQATT, CDR2 SNEGSKA (reference sequence). CDR3 length equals 11 residues. Trimming pared 7 bases from V and 11 bases from J, leaving 17 bases between. As DNA, the CDR3 is TGCAGTGTTATTCCAGGGATGGTTGCTTTCTTT. This translates into CSVIPGMVAFF.

This clonotype showed up many times. CDR3 sequence: CSVEWAGRYTGELFF. CDR3 sequence (DNA): TGCAGCGTTGAATGGGCAGGGAGATACACCGGGGAGCTGTTTTTT. The chain couples TRBV29-1 to TRBJ2-2; either TRBD1 or TRBD2 may supply D (5 bases each). The CDR3 sequence is 15 residues long. Trimming took 2 bases from V and 3 from J, leaving 13 bases between them. Germline assignment: CDR1 SQVTM and CDR2 ANQGSEA.

In this sample, this clonotype turned up a few times. This rearrangement joins TRBV7-9 to TRBJ1-1; D may be TRBD1 (5 bases). V lost 1 base, J lost 4 bases, and 10 bases lay in between. Germline loops: CDR1 SEHNR, CDR2 FQNEAQ (reference sequence). The CDR3 extends over 14 amino acids. The CDR3 loop is CASSLEGLATEAFF. The DNA for the CDR3 is TGTGCCAGCAGCTTAGAGGGGTTGGCCACTGAAGCTTTCTTT.

There are many counts of this clonotype. The J gene is TRBJ2-4, the V gene TRBV28; a weak D match, TRBD1 (5 bases). This CDR3 region has 19 residues. From germline, CDR1 is MDHEN and CDR2 SYDVKM. Deletions cut 3 bases from V and 0 bases from J, with 21 bases between. CDR3 region: CASSFSYHATALAKNIQYF. The CDR3 DNA reads TGTGCCAGCAGTTTCTCTTATCATGCGACAGCTTTAGCCAAAAACATTCAGTACTTC. The complete variable domain, with remaining parts taken from reference TRBV28 and TRBJ2-4, reads DVKVTQSSRYLVKRTGEKVFLECVQDMDHENMFWYRQDPGLGLRLIYFSYDVKMKEKGDIPEGYSVSREKKERFSLILESASTNQTSMYLCASSFSYHATALAKNIQYFGAGTRLSVL.

Details on this clonotype: A much bigger clone sits one base away, suggesting this may be a read error. The J gene is TRBJ2-7, the V gene TRBV5-3, with TRBD2 identical over 8 bases. TRBV5-3 is placed among ORFs of uncertain function. This CDR3 comprises 18 residues. CDR3: CVSSLAAVDGTSPYEQYF. The CDR3 DNA reads TGTGTCAGCAGCTTGGCCGCAGTCGACGGGACTAGTCCCTACGAGCAGTACTTC.

Many counts were recorded for this clonotype. The chain has TRBV11-2 and TRBJ2-1; no reliable D call. This CDR3 contains 13 residues. Germline CDR1 SGHAT, CDR2 FQNNGV. Trimming stripped 2 bases from V and 5 bases from J, with 7 bases between. CDR3 protein: CASSLSGHNEQFF. CDR3 DNA sequence: TGTGCCAGCAGCTTATCAGGCCACAATGAGCAGTTCTTC.

This clonotype was seen many times. The chain joins TRBV7-9 to TRBJ2-7; D is uncertain. The CDR3 has 13 amino acids. The germline CDR1 and CDR2 sequences are SEHNR and FQNEAQ (reference sequence). The V gene lost 8 bases and the J gene lost 1 base, with 12 bases spanning the gap. The DNA of the CDR3 is TGTGCCAGCGCCCTTGGTCGGTCCTACGAGCAGTACTTC. Amino acid sequence: CASALGRSYEQYF.

V and J are TRBV7-9 and TRBJ1-6; D gene ambiguous. Germline V CDR1 and CDR2: SEHNR, FQNEAQ (reference sequence). The CDR3 has 16 residues. V gave up 4 bases and J gave up 9 bases, with 19 bases separating them. CDR3 DNA: TGTGCCAGCAGCTCCGTACGTTTGGAGTCGTTTTCACCCCTCCACTTT. This codes for CASSSVRLESFSPLHF.

The table lists this clonotype with many counts. The CDR3 coding sequence is TGCAGCGGGGCCTCCGGGACCGGGGAGCTGTTTTTT. Translating gives CSGASGTGELFF. V is TRBV29-1 and J is TRBJ2-2; D is uncertain. Trimming cost V 7 bases and J 5 bases, with 11 bases left between them. Germline CDR1 SQVTM, CDR2 ANQGSEA. The CDR3 runs to 12 residues.

As for this clonotype: The conserved phenylalanine or tryptophan is not found at the CDR3 terminus, so this likely reflects a read error. The rearrangement joins TRBV28 to TRBJ1-1; the match to TRBD1 covers 7 bases. The CDR3 spans 18 residues. The germline CDR1 and CDR2 sequences are MDHEN and SYDVKM. Trimming at V came to 5 bases and at J to 0 bases, leaving 15 bases not matched to a gene. CDR3: CASSLPDRVYRMNTEAFC. The DNA of the CDR3 is TGTGCCAGCAGTCTACCCGACAGGGTATATCGGATGAACACTGAAGCTTTCTGT.

This clonotype has more than one count but fewer than ten. The J gene is TRBJ2-7, the V gene TRBV3-1, with D possibly called TRBD1 or TRBD2 (5 bases each). The CDR3 contains 15 residues. Trimming took 5 bases from V and 5 from J, leaving 19 bases between them. Germline V gives CDR1 LGHDT, CDR2 YNNKEL (reference sequence). CDR3 amino acids: CASSSLDNMGDEQYF. The DNA of the CDR3 is TGTGCCAGCAGCTCCCTTGATAATATGGGGGACGAGCAGTACTTC.

This clonotype was picked up many times. This chain links TRBV5-1 with TRBJ2-3; the D call may be TRBD1 or TRBD2 (5 bases each). V dropped 2 bases and J dropped 1 base, with 20 bases sitting between them. This CDR3 has 18 residues. Germline-derived CDR1 and CDR2 are SGHRS and YFSETQ. CDR3 nucleotide sequence: TGCGCCAGCAGCTTTGAGTTTCTGGGGGTTCCGGGCACAGATACGCAGTATTTT. Translating gives CASSFEFLGVPGTDTQYF.

The chain is built from TRBV19 and TRBJ1-1; 7 positions agree with TRBD1. V dropped 4 bases and J dropped 1; count of bases not matched to a gene: 9. Germline V lookup: CDR1 LNHDA, CDR2 SQIVND (reference sequence). The CDR3 extends over 16 amino acids. The CDR3 loop is CASSTKLTGSNTEAFF. The CDR3 nucleotides are TGTGCCAGTAGTACTAAATTGACAGGGTCGAACACTGAAGCTTTCTTT.

A single count supports this clonotype. The junction departs from the called germline gene at one end, perhaps through a read error. This rearrangement joins TRBV6-1 to TRBJ1-2; D unclear. CDR3 length: 15 residues. In germline, CDR1 is MNHNS, CDR2 SASEGT. The CDR3 DNA reads as TGTGCCGGCAGTGAATTAGGAGGACCGTACTATGGCTACACCTTC. Translation gives CAGSELGGPYYGYTF.

This clonotype has more than one count but fewer than ten. One base away lies a much larger clone, so this may be a sequencing read error. The V call is TRBV29-1, the J call TRBJ2-5; no reliable D call. Germline V gives CDR1 SQVTM, CDR2 ANQGSEA. This CDR3 is 11 amino acids long. Here the CDR3 reads CSGWWQEAQYF. The DNA for the CDR3 is TGCAGCGGGTGGTGGCAAGAGGCCCAGTACTTC.

This clonotype was detected many times. The CDR3 bases are TGTGCCAGCAGCTTATTGGGGGGCCTTGAGACCCAGTACTTC. It translates to CASSLLGGLETQYF. This chain connects TRBV13 to TRBJ2-5; either TRBD1 or TRBD2 may supply D (6 bases each). Germline loops: CDR1 PRHDT, CDR2 FYEKMQ (reference sequence). The CDR3 contains 14 residues. V shed 2 bases and J shed 5 bases, with 12 bases lying between them.

The chain has TRBV18 and TRBJ1-2; D perhaps matches TRBD1 (5 bases). V gave up 6 bases and J gave up 3 bases, with 17 bases separating them. The CDR3 extends over 15 amino acids. The germline V gene has CDR1 KGHSH and CDR2 LQKENI. This CDR3 is CASSVDGGRYYGYTF. CDR3 coding DNA: TGTGCCAGCTCTGTGGACGGGGGACGTTACTATGGCTACACCTTC.

This clonotype was picked up many times. The chain combines TRBV15 with TRBJ2-5; 7 nucleotides agree with TRBD1. V lost 0 bases to trimming and J lost 3 bases; unmatched junction nucleotides: 1. Germline values: CDR1 LNHNV, CDR2 YYDKDF (reference sequence). This CDR3 region has 14 residues. The CDR3 loop reads CATSRDGTEETQYF. As DNA, the CDR3 is TGTGCCACCAGCAGAGATGGGACAGAAGAGACCCAGTACTTC. The full variable domain, with the rest looked up from reference TRBV15 and TRBJ2-5, is DAMVIQNPRYQVTQFGKPVTLSCSQTLNHNVMYWYQQKSSQAPKLLFHYYDKDFNNEADTPDNFQSRRPNTSFCFLDIRSPGLGDTAMYLCATSRDGTEETQYFGPGTRLLVL.

This clonotype was seen repeatedly, ten times or more. The chain is built from TRBV9 and TRBJ2-1; D might be TRBD1 (5 bases). This CDR3 spans 13 amino acids. V lost 1 base to trimming and J lost 6 bases, with 8 bases between them. The germline V gene has CDR1 SGDLS and CDR2 YYNGEE. The CDR3 region is CASSVSDTNEQFF. The CDR3 DNA follows: TGTGCCAGCAGCGTATCGGACACCAATGAGCAGTTCTTC.

The chain is built from TRBV24-1 and TRBJ2-1; 11 nucleotides line up with TRBD1. V gave up 4 bases and J gave up 0 bases; unmatched junction bases: 7. This CDR3 contains 18 residues. CDR1 KGHDR and CDR2 SFDVKD come from the germline V gene. DNA of the CDR3: TGTGCCACCAGTGACCCGGACAGGGGGCCCTTCTCCTACAATGAGCAGTTCTTC. Translation gives CATSDPDRGPFSYNEQFF.

In its sample, this clonotype was seen many times. The J gene is TRBJ1-1, the V gene TRBV7-9; D gene ambiguous. This CDR3 has 16 amino acids. Germline loops: CDR1 SEHNR, CDR2 FQNEAQ (reference sequence). Trimming took off 5 bases at V and 0 bases at J, with 16 bases between the two ends. CDR3 sequence (DNA): TGTGCCAGCAGCAAGCACGTAGGAGGCATGAACACTGAAGCTTTCTTT. This gives the protein CASSKHVGGMNTEAFF.

About this clonotype itself: A much larger clone lies one base from this, so it may be a read error. CDR3 protein: CASSIGAFEQYF. The CDR3 nucleotides read TGTGCCAGTAGTATAGGAGCGTTCGAGCAGTACTTC. V is TRBV19 and J is TRBJ2-7; no clear D. The germline V and J ends were trimmed by 1 base and 6 bases, with 7 bases remaining between them. The germline V gene encodes CDR1 LNHDA and CDR2 SQIVND (reference sequence). The CDR3 is 12 residues long.

This clonotype was seen many times. V is TRBV29-1 and J is TRBJ1-1; 7 positions match TRBD1. V trimming: 0 bases; J trimming: 4 bases; junction bases outside the gene matches: 11. CDR3 length: 16 amino acids. In germline, CDR1 is SQVTM, CDR2 ANQGSEA. The CDR3 here is CSVEDPKQGFTTEAFF. As DNA, the CDR3 is TGCAGCGTTGAAGACCCAAAACAGGGGTTTACCACTGAAGCTTTCTTT.

The table lists this clonotype with many counts. This chain links TRBV4-3 with TRBJ2-3; the match to TRBD2 covers 9 bases. Germline lookup yields CDR1 LGHNA and CDR2 YSLEER. V shed 8 bases and J 8 bases; nucleotides not matched to a gene: 17. The CDR3 loop spans 16 amino acids. In DNA form, the CDR3 reads TGCGCCAGCTCCAGGACTAGCGCCAACGCCGAGGGTACGCAGTATTTT. Translation gives CASSRTSANAEGTQYF.